This record covers a single T cell receptor beta chain. Repertoires were generated with immunoSEQ multiplex PCR, while TCRdb's copy carries only in-frame clones and drops some. The table includes about 150,000 clones, 88% detected once. This sample was included in a study of control samples from healthy donors and cancer patients. Trimming cost V 6 bases and J 1 base, with 16 bases left between them. CDR1 and CDR2 from the germline V gene are ENHRY and SYGVKD. This CDR3 has 16 amino acids. V usage is TRBV10-3 and J usage is TRBJ1-5, with a possible D match to TRBD1 (6 bases). Sequencing was done on a sample of blood. This clonotype originated in a man between 18 and 29 years old in good health. This CDR3 is CAIRDARGASNQPQHF. DNA for the CDR3: TGTGCCATCAGAGACGCCAGGGGAGCGAGCAATCAGCCCCAGCATTTT.